The rows below give T cell receptor beta chains drawn from one sample of a study of vaccination effects on CD4 cells after COVID-19. The data were produced by immunoSEQ multiplex PCR, yet TCRdb's version contains in-frame clones alone and is incomplete. Of just under 75,000 clones listed, roughly 74% are singletons. No antigen has been identified for these receptors. Sequenced material: CD4+ T cells from PBMCs cultured with HCoV-NL63 spike peptides, taken before COVID-19 vaccination. The receptor source for this set is a human donor who received a COVID-19 vaccine. Both conserved end residues are part of each CDR3. A D gene is named only where the DNA matches it firmly. A row's size may be missing; if present it is once, few, many or a size class.

V: TRBV7-2
D: .
size: .
J: TRBJ1-1
DNA: TGTGCCAGCAGCTTAGCTGGGACGGGGAACACTGAAGCTTTCTTT
CDR3: CASSLAGTGNTEAFF

V: TRBV4-2
D: TRBD1
size: few
J: TRBJ1-1
DNA: TGTGCCAGCAGCTCACATCCAGGGGGCGCGGGGAACACTGAAGCTTTCTTT
CDR3: CASSSHPGGAGNTEAFF

V: TRBV11-1
D: TRBD2
size: .
J: TRBJ2-3
DNA: TGTGCCAGCAGCTCCAGGACTAGCGGGGGCACAGATACGCAGTATTTT
CDR3: CASSSRTSGGTDTQYF

V: TRBV3-1/TRBV3-2
D: .
size: .
J: TRBJ2-5
DNA: TGTGCCAGCAGCCAAGACGTCAGGGGCGGAGAGACCCAGTACTTC
CDR3: CASSQDVRGGETQYF

V: TRBV6-1
D: .
size: .
J: TRBJ1-1
DNA: TGTGCCAGCAGTGACCGTGTGCTGAACACTGAAGCTTTCTTT
CDR3: CASSDRVLNTEAFF

V: TRBV6-2/TRBV6-3
D: .
size: .
J: TRBJ2-3
DNA: TGTGCCAGCAGTTACTCCCTAGTATCTACGCAGTATTTT
CDR3: CASSYSLVSTQYF

V: TRBV29-1
D: .
size: .
J: TRBJ1-1
DNA: TGCAGCGTTGTACAAGGTGGAACTGAAGCTTTCTTT
CDR3: CSVVQGGTEAFF

V: TRBV6-5
D: .
size: .
J: TRBJ2-1
DNA: TGTGCCGGCTCACAGAATACCGTGGGAGAGCAGTTCTTC
CDR3: CAGSQNTVGEQFF

V: TRBV29-1
D: .
size: .
J: TRBJ2-1
DNA: TGCAGCGTTGAGATGGGGGCTGATGAGCAGTTCTTC
CDR3: CSVEMGADEQFF

V: TRBV3-1/TRBV3-2
D: .
size: .
J: TRBJ1-1
DNA: TGTGCCAGCAGCCAAGAATCCACTGAAGCTTTCTTT
CDR3: CASSQESTEAFF

V: TRBV7-8
D: .
size: .
J: TRBJ2-2
DNA: TGTGCCAGCAGCCTGAGGACATACAACACCGGGGAGCTGTTTTTT
CDR3: CASSLRTYNTGELFF

V: TRBV5-1
D: .
size: .
J: TRBJ1-2
DNA: TGCGCCAGCAGCTTGTGGGTTGGTAGAGGGTATGGCTACACCTTC
CDR3: CASSLWVGRGYGYTF

V: TRBV19
D: .
size: .
J: TRBJ1-5
DNA: TGTGCCAGTAGTAGGCCCGATACGGAGAATCAGCCCCAGCATTTT
CDR3: CASSRPDTENQPQHF

V: TRBV7-3
D: .
size: .
J: TRBJ1-2
DNA: TGTGCCAGCAGCTCTCAATTTGCCGGGACGGATGTCAATGCCTACACCTTC
CDR3: CASSSQFAGTDVNAYTF

V: TRBV6-1
D: .
size: .
J: TRBJ1-2
DNA: TGTGCCAGCAGTGAAGTAAGGGTGAATGGCTACACCTTC
CDR3: CASSEVRVNGYTF